The rows below give T cell receptor beta chains drawn from one sample of a study of cytomegalovirus exposure and HLA in healthy donors. Data came from immunoSEQ multiplex PCR; TCRdb stores just in-frame clones and leaves some out. The table lists 95,000 to 150,000 clones, 15% of them singletons. Sequencing input: PBMCs. The receptors were gathered from a woman aged 18-30 years in good health and CMV-seronegative. Each CDR3 is given with its conserved first and last residue. A D gene is named only where the DNA matches it firmly. Part of the rows lack a size; the others show once, few, many or a class for expanded clones.

abundance	d_gene	j_gene	v_gene	CDR3aa	CDR3nt
.	.	TRBJ1-2	TRBV30	CAWSGPARAYGYTF	TGTGCCTGGAGTGGTCCGGCGCGGGCCTATGGCTACACCTTC
.	TRBD2	TRBJ2-5	TRBV5-5	CASSIGLAGRETQYF	TGTGCCAGCAGCATCGGACTAGCGGGAAGAGAGACCCAGTACTTC
few	TRBD2	TRBJ2-3	TRBV6-6	CASSYSGTSVDTQYF	TGTGCCAGCAGTTACTCGGGGACTAGCGTTGATACGCAGTATTTT
few	.	TRBJ2-3	TRBV6-6	CASSYSTRRGGDTQYF	TGTGCCAGCAGTTACTCGACCCGAAGGGGGGGAGATACGCAGTATTTT
.	TRBD2	TRBJ2-5	TRBV5-4	CASSLGTSGWETQYF	TGTGCCAGCAGCTTGGGGACTAGCGGCTGGGAGACCCAGTACTTC
few	TRBD1	TRBJ1-5	TRBV2	CASRGGQGTNQPQHF	TGTGCCAGCAGAGGGGGCCAGGGTACCAATCAGCCCCAGCATTTT
once	TRBD1	TRBJ2-7	TRBV9	CASSPAGTGVYEQYF	TGTGCCAGCAGCCCTGCCGGGACAGGGGTCTACGAGCAGTACTTC
few	.	TRBJ1-1	TRBV28	CASRVTPNTEAFF	TGTGCCAGCAGAGTAACACCGAACACTGAAGCTTTCTTT
.	.	TRBJ2-5	TRBV5-4	CASSGTSAQETQYF	TGTGCCAGCAGCGGGACATCCGCGCAAGAGACCCAGTACTTC
few	.	TRBJ2-1	TRBV4-3	CASSQLGLTAGEQFF	TGCGCCAGCAGCCAGCTAGGACTAACCGCGGGTGAGCAGTTCTTC
few	.	TRBJ1-1	TRBV4-1	CASSQEGGGYTEAFF	TGCGCCAGCAGCCAAGAAGGGGGTGGTTACACTGAAGCTTTCTTT
once	TRBD1	TRBJ2-7	TRBV19	CASRDRGYEQYF	TGTGCCAGCCGGGACAGGGGATACGAGCAGTACTTC
.	TRBD1	TRBJ2-2	TRBV18	CASSRGQGARTGELFF	TGTGCCAGCTCACGAGGACAGGGGGCGAGGACCGGGGAGCTGTTTTTT
.	.	TRBJ1-2	TRBV19	CASIRVGGYGYTF	TGTGCCAGTATTCGGGTAGGAGGCTATGGCTACACCTTC
.	TRBD2	TRBJ2-3	TRBV25-1	CASSELGLAGSTDTQYF	TGTGCCAGCAGTGAATTGGGGCTAGCGGGTAGCACAGATACGCAGTATTTT
few	TRBD2	TRBJ2-3	TRBV6-4	CASSFDGRTDTQYF	TGTGCCAGCAGTTTCGACGGGAGGACAGATACGCAGTATTTT
.	.	TRBJ2-7	TRBV5-1	CASSLRPGAEQYF	TGCGCCAGCAGCTTGAGGCCAGGGGCCGAGCAGTACTTC
.	TRBD1	TRBJ1-6	TRBV15	CATSRDRGYNSPLHF	TGTGCCACCAGCAGGGACAGGGGCTATAATTCACCCCTCCACTTT
.	.	TRBJ1-2	TRBV5-1	CARSGGGNYGYTF	TGCGCCCGCTCAGGCGGGGGAAACTATGGCTACACCTTC
.	.	TRBJ2-1	TRBV7-9	CASSPDSPNEQFF	TGTGCCAGCAGCCCGGACTCTCCGAATGAGCAGTTCTTC
.	TRBD1	TRBJ1-3	TRBV4-2	CASSFPDRGRGSGNTIYF	TGTGCCAGCAGCTTCCCGGACAGGGGGCGGGGGTCTGGAAACACCATATATTTT
.	TRBD2	TRBJ2-1	TRBV19	CASSILGDYNEQFF	TGTGCCAGTAGTATACTGGGGGACTATAATGAGCAGTTCTTC
.	TRBD1	TRBJ2-7	TRBV19	CASSYGQGSYEQYF	TGTGCCAGTAGTTACGGACAGGGATCGTACGAGCAGTACTTC
.	.	TRBJ1-4	TRBV4-2	CGGGGSEEKLFF	TGTGGCGGGGGGGGGTCAGAGGAAAAACTGTTTTTT